The source of this T cell receptor beta chain is a study of CD8+ T cells in alopecia areata. Study-level background: A regimen of oral tofacitinib, 5 to 10 mg twice daily, was given to treated patients.

The treatment: oral pan-JAK inhibitor, 5-10 mg twice daily. Regarding the study as a whole: Expanded CD8+ clones among the top 100, and scalp clonality, were significantly decreased by tofacitinib. Especially in alopecia totalis/universalis, lesional scalp showed greater clonality than normal scalp did.

As concerns this clone: Its specificity is not known.

This CDR3 comprises 15 residues. In germline, CDR1 is MNHEY, CDR2 SMNVEV (reference sequence). V lost 0 bases and J lost 0; bases outside the gene matches: 0. Isolated RNA was reverse transcribed into cDNA used as the sequencing template. Sequencing was performed with immunoSEQ multiplex PCR; in TCRdb, only in-frame clones are kept and a portion is missing. The table has approximately 110,000 clones, around 50% seen once. The sample in question was CD8+ T cells sorted from blood, obtained at week 24, from a patient treated with tofacitinib. The chain carries TRBV27 and TRBJ2-7, with 9 bases that match TRBD1. This clonotype originated in a human donor with alopecia areata. CDR3 sequence reads: CASSLSGQGSYEQYF. The CDR3 DNA reads TGTGCCAGCAGTTTATCGGGACAGGGCTCCTACGAGCAGTACTTC.